Detailed here is one TCR beta chain. As yet, its antigen is unknown. The CDR3 runs to 16 residues. Germline V gene sequence: CDR1 MGHDK, CDR2 SYGVNS. The ends lost 1 base at V and 5 bases at J; junction bases unmatched: 9. Each donor was healthy, and each was a bone marrow donor. This sample is part of a study of cytomegalovirus exposure and HLA in healthy donors. Study details: Of the donors genotyped, several hundred in all, about 82% fell in the Caucasian-associated ancestry cluster.

Researchers ran the PCR with 60 Vbeta and 13 Jbeta primers. Only in-frame clones appear in the TCRdb table, and some are missing; sequencing was by immunoSEQ multiplex PCR. The table includes roughly 200,000 clones, 70% to 85% detected once. General study findings and limits: While the bulk of TCR sequences proved rare, some public TCRs turned up in many donors. V- and J-gene trimming in TCR beta was tied to a missense DCLRE1C variant by an analysis performed later.

The sequenced sample consisted of PBMCs. The origin of this receptor is a man in his forties or fifties in good health and CMV-seronegative. J is TRBJ2-5 and V is TRBV25-1; 8 bases are a match to TRBD1. CDR3 loop: CASSEWAGGRWETQYF. DNA of the CDR3: TGTGCCAGCAGTGAATGGGCAGGGGGCAGGTGGGAGACCCAGTACTTC.